The clone carrying this TCR beta chain came up once. Its matching antigen is unknown. Data came from immunoSEQ multiplex PCR; TCRdb stores just in-frame clones and leaves some out. The sample has 25,000 to 30,000 clones, around 90% seen once. The entry originates in a study of T cells in localized non-small cell lung cancer. Trimming took 4 bases from V and 4 from J, leaving 17 bases between them. Per germline, CDR1 MNHEY and CDR2 SMNVEV (reference sequence). The CDR3 runs 15 residues. Points from the study as a whole: Sequence data derive from only one tumor region, so heterogeneity remains possible. Median detection of top 100 tumor clones in adjacent lung was about 60 clones.

The input for sequencing was peripheral blood, taken before any cancer treatment. The source is a woman aged 18-49 years with stage I lung adenocarcinoma. This chain links TRBV27 with TRBJ2-7, with D possibly TRBD1 on 6 matching bases. CDR3 sequence reads: CASSSLGADPYEQYF. CDR3 sequence (DNA): TGTGCCAGCAGTTCCCTGGGGGCTGATCCTTACGAGCAGTACTTC.